In this sample, the clone carrying this T cell receptor (beta chain) turned up many times. Its matching antigen is unknown. Patients were aged 18 to 65, had disease duration under 2 months, and had newly diagnosed hyperthyroidism. Uncontrolled infection, other autoimmune disease, pregnancy or lactation led to exclusion. Based on clinical symptoms, serum thyroxine and TRAb, thyroid ultrasound and orbital computed tomography, diagnoses were reached. The entry originates in a study of T cells in Graves' hyperthyroidism and ophthalmopathy. General observations from the study: From stable hyperthyroidism, ophthalmopathy was separated by a 13 V-J model.

Amplified regions were TCR beta CDR3 sequences from RNA transcripts. TCR CDR3 underwent first-round RT-PCR with the HTBI primer set. MiXCR, run by TCRdb on the multiplex PCR reads, gives a single entry per CDR3 protein. The sample contains some 460,000 distinct CDR3 sequences, roughly 14% of which appear only once. V was clipped by 2 bases and J by 6 bases; unmatched bases: 6. CDR3 size: 16 residues. This chain connects TRBV12-3 or TRBV12-4 to TRBJ2-1; 11 bases fit TRBD1. This receptor was obtained from a woman aged 18 to 35 with Graves' hyperthyroidism. Sequencing used blood. The DNA for the CDR3 is TGTGCCAGCAGTTTATGGGGACAGGGGGTGAGCAATGAGCAGTTCTTC. Amino acid sequence: CASSLWGQGVSNEQFF.